This TCR beta chain is from a study of T cell responses to AZD1222 COVID-19 vaccine. Whole-study results and caveats: Seropositive status at baseline applied to only a handful of AZD1222 recipients. Distributed over spike, vaccine-associated CD4 TCRs predominated at 160-218 and 743-854.

Comment on this clone: No antigen is known for it.

Trimming took 6 bases from V and 7 from J, leaving 18 bases between them. Germline lookup yields CDR1 MNHEY and CDR2 SMNVEV (reference sequence). The CDR3 has 14 amino acids. Only in-frame clones appear in the TCRdb table, and some are missing; sequencing was by immunoSEQ multiplex PCR. This repertoire shows tens of thousands of clones, more than 85% found once; its top ten account for roughly 4.3%. The clonotype was recovered from an adult who received the AZD1222 COVID-19 vaccine. The source material was peripheral blood, sampled 28 days after the second AZD1222 dose. The rearrangement joins TRBV27 to TRBJ1-1, with D perhaps matching TRBD1 (6 bases). CDR3 in DNA: TGTGCCAGCAGAATCGGACAGAGGGCCGTTGAAGCTTTCTTT. Protein sequence: CASRIGQRAVEAFF.